A selection of T cell receptor beta chains follows, all from one sample in a study of cytomegalovirus exposure and HLA in healthy donors. Only in-frame clones appear in the TCRdb table, and some are missing; sequencing was by immunoSEQ multiplex PCR. The profile shows some 240,000 clones, roughly 83% of them singletons. Material: PBMCs. All receptors come from a woman under 30 in good health and CMV-seronegative. The CDR3 runs from the conserved cysteine through the conserved F or W. D genes are given only for firm matches. Clone size, where shown, is once, few, many, or a class for clones that have expanded.

>TRBV5-1|NA|once|TRBJ2-3
TGCGCCAGCAGCTTGGGGGTGCGTGGGGCAGATACGCAGTATTTT
CASSLGVRGADTQYF
>TRBV6-5|TRBD1|NA|TRBJ1-4
TGTGCCAGCAGCTCGGACAGGGGAAAAAATGAAAAACTGTTTTTT
CASSSDRGKNEKLFF
>TRBV5-1|TRBD2|NA|TRBJ2-2
TGCGCCAGCAGCTTCCTAGCGGGGGGGAACACCGGGGAGCTGTTTTTT
CASSFLAGGNTGELFF
>TRBV6-5|TRBD1|NA|TRBJ1-2
TGTGCCAGCAGTTATGGGTCGACAGGGATCTATGGCTACACCTTC
CASSYGSTGIYGYTF
>TRBV4-1|NA|NA|TRBJ2-7
TGCGCCAGCAGCCACGAGGACCCTCCCGAGAAATCCTACGAGCAGTACTTC
CASSHEDPPEKSYEQYF
>TRBV5-1|NA|NA|TRBJ2-7
TGCGCCAGCAGCTTGGGTCTCGCGGAGCAGTACTTC
CASSLGLAEQYF
>TRBV7-2|NA|few|TRBJ1-2
TGTGCCAGCAGCTCTTCAACTAACTATGGCTACACCTTC
CASSSSTNYGYTF
>TRBV7-6|TRBD2|NA|TRBJ2-7
TGTGCCAGCAGCTTAGCGCGGGGGGGAGAGCAGTACTTC
CASSLARGGEQYF
>TRBV6-1|NA|NA|TRBJ2-7
TGTGCCAGCAGTGCTCAGTCCTACGAGCAGTACTTC
CASSAQSYEQYF
>TRBV6-5|TRBD1|NA|TRBJ1-2
TGTGCCAGCAGCAAGGACAGGGCGGGGTATGGCTACACCTTC
CASSKDRAGYGYTF
>TRBV4-1|NA|few|TRBJ1-3
TGCGCCAGCAGCCAAGTTAGCTCTGGAAACACCATATATTTT
CASSQVSSGNTIYF
>TRBV10-3|NA|NA|TRBJ2-4
TGTGCCATCAGTGAGTCGGAAGGGGGAGTGAACATTCAGTACTTC
CAISESEGGVNIQYF
>TRBV6-5|TRBD1|few|TRBJ2-2
TGTGCCAGCAGTTACAGGACAGGGATGAACACCGGGGAGCTGTTTTTT
CASSYRTGMNTGELFF
>TRBV9|NA|NA|TRBJ1-2
TGTGCCAGCAGCCCCCTGGCTCGCACCTTTTACCCCGGTTGGACCCTCTATGGCTACACCTTC
CASSPLARTFYPGWTLYGYTF
>TRBV18|NA|once|TRBJ2-7
TGTGCCAGCTCACCGACGGTTTACGAGCAGTACTTC
CASSPTVYEQYF
>TRBV18|TRBD1|NA|TRBJ1-3
TGTGCCAGCTCACTCGACAGGGCTGGAAACACCATATATTTT
CASSLDRAGNTIYF
>TRBV28|NA|NA|TRBJ2-3
TGTGCCAGCAGTTTTTGGGGGTCCCACGCAGATACGCAGTATTTT
CASSFWGSHADTQYF
>TRBV27|NA|once|TRBJ2-7
TGTGCCAGCAGTTTAGACCCAGCCTACGAGCAGTACTTC
CASSLDPAYEQYF
>TRBV5-1|TRBD2|NA|TRBJ2-1
TGCGCCAGCAGCTTGGTAGTGACTAGCGGTTACAATGAGCAGTTCTTC
CASSLVVTSGYNEQFF
>TRBV6-5|TRBD2|NA|TRBJ2-1
TGTGCCAGCAGTTACCTAGCGGGAGGGTTCGATGAGCAGTTCTTC
CASSYLAGGFDEQFF
>TRBV7-6|NA|NA|TRBJ2-5
TGTGCCAGCAGCGTCATGGGGCCCGGGGGCCTGGAGGGACAAGAGACCCAGTACTTC
CASSVMGPGGLEGQETQYF
>TRBV27|TRBD1|NA|TRBJ2-2
TGTGCCAGCAGTCCCTGGGGACAGGGGGTCAACACCGGGGAGCTGTTTTTT
CASSPWGQGVNTGELFF
>TRBV5-1|NA|once|TRBJ2-7
TGCGCCAGCAGCAGCTCTCACACGATTTTCGACTACGAGCAGTACTTC
CASSSSHTIFDYEQYF
>TRBV5-1|NA|NA|TRBJ1-3
TGCGCCAGCAGCACCGGACGGACAACCTCTGGAAACACCATATATTTT
CASSTGRTTSGNTIYF
>TRBV6-1|TRBD1|NA|TRBJ1-2
TGTGCCAGCATGACTTGGGACAGGGCTGCGAGGGGCTACACCTTC
CASMTWDRAARGYTF
>TRBV6-6|NA|few|TRBJ2-7
TGTGCCAGCAGTTACTCACTGGGACAAGCCTACGAGCAGTACTTC
CASSYSLGQAYEQYF
>TRBV9|NA|NA|TRBJ2-7
TGTGCCAGCAGCGGGGGGAACGAGCAGTACTTC
CASSGGNEQYF
>TRBV11-1|NA|NA|TRBJ2-7
TGTGCCAGCAGCTTTGGGCGCTCCTACGAGCAGTACTTC
CASSFGRSYEQYF
>TRBV28|TRBD1|NA|TRBJ1-1
TGTGCCAGCAGCCCTGGGGGAGGGGGCTTGAGAGAGGCTTTCTTT
CASSPGGGGLREAFF
>TRBV5-1|NA|few|TRBJ2-1
TGCGCCAGCAGCTTGGCTGTCAATGAGCAGTTCTTC
CASSLAVNEQFF
>TRBV6-5|NA|NA|TRBJ2-3
TGTGCCAGCAGTTACTCCATACCCCCCACAGATACGCAGTATTTT
CASSYSIPPTDTQYF
>TRBV9|NA|NA|TRBJ2-7
TGTGCCAGCAGCGTAGCTGCAGGGAACTACGAGCAGTACTTC
CASSVAAGNYEQYF
>TRBV2|TRBD1|NA|TRBJ2-2
TGTGCCAGCAGTGGACAGGGGGCCACCGGGGAGCTGTTTTTT
CASSGQGATGELFF
>TRBV6-1|TRBD1|NA|TRBJ1-5
TGTGCCAGCAGTGTGGGGACAGGGCATCAGCCCCAGCATTTT
CASSVGTGHQPQHF
>TRBV25-1|NA|NA|TRBJ2-5
TGTGCCAGCAGTTCCCGAGAGGGTGGTAACGTGCAAGAGACCCAGTACTTC
CASSSREGGNVQETQYF
>TRBV2|NA|NA|TRBJ1-5
TGTGCCAGCAGTGAAATAGGCAGGAATCAGCCCCAGCATTTT
CASSEIGRNQPQHF
>TRBV5-1|NA|NA|TRBJ2-5
TGCGCCAGCCGAGCGGGCAGCCGAGAGACCCAGTACTTC
CASRAGSRETQYF